These 7 T cell receptor beta chains were sequenced from one sample in a study of cytomegalovirus exposure and HLA in healthy donors (dated by TCRdb to the late 2010s). Libraries were constructed by the immunoSEQ multiplex PCR assay. A mixture of 60 forward primers for TCR Vbeta segments and 13 reverse primers for TCR Jbeta segments was used in the multiplex PCR. TCRdb re-hosts the immuneACCESS table, in-frame sequences only. Its copies lack some clones; in the studies checked, an unresolved V gene accounts for under half of them, and the cause for the rest is not known. The sample records 150,000 to 180,000 clones, roughly 81% of which are singletons. The top ten constitute roughly 2.4% of the sample. Sequenced: PBMCs. The receptors were sampled from a woman aged 18-29 years in good health and CMV-seronegative.

The chain joins TRBV11-2 to TRBJ2-3; D is possibly TRBD2 (6 bases). V gave up 2 bases and J gave up 2 bases, with 14 bases separating them. This CDR3 is built from 16 residues. Germline V lookup: CDR1 SGHAT, CDR2 FQNNGV. The CDR3 nucleotides are TGTGCCAGCAGCTTACTCGGTAGCGGAAACACAGATACGCAGTATTTT. Translation: CASSLLGSGNTDTQYF.

The chain employs TRBV18 and TRBJ2-2; 7 bases are a match to TRBD1. The CDR3 extends over 17 amino acids. Per the germline V gene, CDR1 is KGHSH and CDR2 is LQKENI. V was clipped by 0 bases and J by 2 bases; unmatched bases: 6. CDR3 residues: CASSPPGQILNTGELFF. The CDR3 nucleotides read TGTGCCAGCTCACCACCGGGACAGATATTAAACACCGGGGAGCTGTTTTTT.

The chain carries TRBV10-3 and TRBJ1-2, with D hard to call. Trimming cost V 0 bases and J 0 bases, with 14 bases left between them. The germline V gene encodes CDR1 ENHRY and CDR2 SYGVKD. CDR3 length equals 17 residues. CDR3 loop: CAISESGGRATNYGYTF. The CDR3 bases are TGTGCCATCAGTGAGTCAGGTGGGCGGGCAACTAACTATGGCTACACCTTC.

This chain joins TRBV14 and TRBJ1-1; D call uncertain. CDR1 is SGHDN and CDR2 is FVKESK in the germline V gene. With 3 bases removed from V and 4 bases from J, the gap between germline ends came to 12 bases. The CDR3 has 14 residues. CDR3 protein: CASSQDYGGTEAFF. The CDR3 nucleotides are TGTGCCAGCAGCCAGGACTACGGTGGCACTGAAGCTTTCTTT. The whole variable domain, remainder taken from reference TRBV14 and TRBJ1-1, is EAGVTQFPSHSVIEKGQTVTLRCDPISGHDNLYWYRRVMGKEIKFLLHFVKESKQDESGMPNNRFLAERTGGTYSTLKVQPAELEDSGVYFCASSQDYGGTEAFFGQGTRLTVV.

This chain joins TRBV28 and TRBJ1-4, with a weak D call TRBD1 (5 bases). The germline V and J ends were trimmed by 3 bases and 3 bases, with 11 bases remaining between them. Germline V CDR1 and CDR2: MDHEN, SYDVKM. This CDR3 region has 15 residues. The CDR3 DNA is TGTGCCAGCAGTTTGATGGGGACTGCTAATGAAAAACTGTTTTTT. This translates into CASSLMGTANEKLFF.

CDR3 nucleotide sequence: TGTGCCAGCAAAAGACAAAGAAGCTACACCTTC. Amino acids: CASKRQRSYTF. V gene TRBV25-1 combines with J gene TRBJ1-2; no clear D. Germline V gene lookup returns CDR1 MGHDK and CDR2 SYGVNS. The V gene lost 7 bases and the J gene lost 9 bases, with 12 bases spanning the gap. The CDR3 runs 11 residues.

V is TRBV10-3 and J is TRBJ1-4; 9 bases map to TRBD1. V shed 8 bases and J 8 bases; nucleotides not matched to a gene: 6. The CDR3 has 13 amino acids. CDR1 ENHRY and CDR2 SYGVKD come from the germline V gene. The CDR3 DNA reads as TGTGCCATCGGAACAGGGGGCGAGGAAAAACTGTTTTTT. Its protein product is CAIGTGGEEKLFF.